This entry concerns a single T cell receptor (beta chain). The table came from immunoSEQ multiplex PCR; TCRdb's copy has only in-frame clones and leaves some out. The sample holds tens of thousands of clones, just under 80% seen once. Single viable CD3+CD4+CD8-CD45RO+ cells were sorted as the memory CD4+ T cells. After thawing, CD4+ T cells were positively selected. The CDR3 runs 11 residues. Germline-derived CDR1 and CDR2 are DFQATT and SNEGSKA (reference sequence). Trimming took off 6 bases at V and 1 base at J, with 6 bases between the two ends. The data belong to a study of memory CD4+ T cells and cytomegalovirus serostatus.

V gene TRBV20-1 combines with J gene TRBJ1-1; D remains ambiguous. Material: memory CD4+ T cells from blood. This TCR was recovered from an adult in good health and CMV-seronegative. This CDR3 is CSATQNTEAFF. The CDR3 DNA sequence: TGCAGTGCCACCCAGAACACTGAAGCTTTCTTT.